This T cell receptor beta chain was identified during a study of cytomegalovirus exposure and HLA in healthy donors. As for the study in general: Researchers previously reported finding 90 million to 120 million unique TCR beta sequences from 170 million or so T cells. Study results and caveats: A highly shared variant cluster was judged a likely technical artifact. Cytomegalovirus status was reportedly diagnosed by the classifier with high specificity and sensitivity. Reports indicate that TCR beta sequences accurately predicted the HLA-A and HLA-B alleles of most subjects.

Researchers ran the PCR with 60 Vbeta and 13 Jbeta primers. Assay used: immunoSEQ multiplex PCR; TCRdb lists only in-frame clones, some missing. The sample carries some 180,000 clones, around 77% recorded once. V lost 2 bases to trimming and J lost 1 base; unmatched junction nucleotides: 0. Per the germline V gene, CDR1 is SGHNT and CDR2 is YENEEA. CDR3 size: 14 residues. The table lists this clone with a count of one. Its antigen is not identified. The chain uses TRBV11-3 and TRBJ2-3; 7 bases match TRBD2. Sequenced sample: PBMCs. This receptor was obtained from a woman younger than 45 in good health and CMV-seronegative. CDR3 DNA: TGTGCCAGCAGCTTAACTAGCGGCACAGATACGCAGTATTTT. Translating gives CASSLTSGTDTQYF.